What follows are 3 T cell receptor beta chains derived from one specimen sequenced in a study of beta chain features in type 1 diabetes. What was sequenced were expressed TCRB transcripts, since all of the isolated RNA had been reverse transcribed. The method was immunoSEQ multiplex PCR; TCRdb's version includes in-frame clones alone and lacks a portion of them. The sample carries about 620,000 clones, less than 20% recorded once. The sequenced sample consisted of naive CD4+ T cells from blood. All receptors derive from a man aged 18 to 30 in good health.

The J gene is TRBJ2-1, the V gene TRBV7-3, with 8 bases that match TRBD2. The CDR3 contains 16 residues. The V segment lost 5 bases and the J segment 7 bases; nucleotides outside the gene matches: 13. The germline gives CDR1 SGHTA, CDR2 FQGTGA. The DNA of the CDR3 is TGTGCCAGCAGCGAGATACTAGCGGTCGCGCGGAATGAGCAGTTCTTC. Protein product: CASSEILAVARNEQFF.

The rearrangement links TRBV4-3 to TRBJ1-6; perhaps TRBD1 as D (5 bases). Germline lookup yields CDR1 LGHNA and CDR2 YSLEER. Trimming stripped 0 bases from V and 2 bases from J, with 14 bases between. The CDR3 has 18 amino acids. The CDR3 sequence is CASSQEVVGAAYNSPLHF. Here the CDR3 DNA reads TGCGCCAGCAGCCAAGAAGTAGTCGGGGCAGCCTATAATTCACCCCTCCACTTT.

This clone has a handful of counts. The chain has TRBV27 and TRBJ2-7; no clear D gene. The V end lost 6 bases, the J end lost 2 bases, and 14 bases lay between the germline ends. This CDR3 region has 14 residues. Per the germline V gene, CDR1 is MNHEY and CDR2 is SMNVEV (reference sequence). CDR3 in amino acids: CASRLSSRTYEQYF. The DNA for the CDR3 is TGTGCCAGCAGACTATCGAGCCGGACCTACGAGCAGTACTTC.